This passage covers 14 T cell receptor beta chains from one sample sequenced in a study of shared clonotypes between healthy human individuals. Libraries were prepared by immunoSEQ multiplex PCR; TCRdb keeps only in-frame clonotypes and omits some of them. The sample consists of about 1.1 million clones, 60% to 80% of them appearing once. Specimen: memory CD4+ T cells from PBMCs. The subset: CD45RA-negative fraction. The receptors were sampled from a man between 18 and 29 years old in good health. Some clones in this sample may be carry-over from other donors' samples.

The gene calls are TRBV29-1 and TRBJ2-3; TRBD1 is a possible D gene (5 bases). CDR1 is SQVTM, CDR2 ANQGSEA, per germline. Trimming removed 7 bases at V and 1 base at J, with 18 bases between. The length of the CDR3 is 15 residues. The CDR3 region is CSAGSRERGTDTQYF. CDR3 sequence (DNA): TGCAGCGCCGGCTCCAGGGAAAGAGGCACAGATACGCAGTATTTT.

V gene TRBV29-1 combines with J gene TRBJ2-7, with 9 nucleotides matching TRBD1. The J segment lost 3 bases and the V segment lost 1 base, leaving 7 bases of the junction unmatched. The germline V gene encodes CDR1 SQVTM and CDR2 ANQGSEA. This CDR3 has 15 amino acids. CDR3 in amino acids: CSVEVPGQGGYEQYF. The CDR3 DNA is TGCAGCGTTGAAGTTCCGGGACAGGGAGGCTACGAGCAGTACTTC.

This clone was counted only a few times. The chain has TRBV4-1 and TRBJ1-2; 11 positions match TRBD1. The germline CDR1 and CDR2 sequences are MGHRA and YSYEKL. Trimming removed 2 bases from V and 8 bases from J; junction bases left unmatched: 10. CDR3 length: 16 residues. The CDR3 here is CASSQIYGQGAGGYTF. Here the CDR3 DNA reads TGCGCCAGCAGCCAAATCTACGGACAGGGGGCGGGAGGCTACACCTTC.

The chain has TRBV30 and TRBJ2-5; 11 positions agree with TRBD1. The DNA end is a closer match to TRBJ2-7, so the J assignment may be wrong. This CDR3 spans 16 amino acids. Germline V gene data show CDR1 as GTSNPN and CDR2 as SVGIG (reference sequence). CDR3 residues: CAWRGGLGTGGAEQYF. The CDR3 DNA reads as TGTGCCTGGAGGGGAGGCCTCGGGACAGGGGGGGCCGAGCAGTACTTC.

The chain employs TRBV5-1 and TRBJ1-4; a possible D gene is TRBD1 (5 bases). The CDR3 extends over 16 amino acids. V shed 8 bases and J shed 6 bases, with 23 bases lying between them. Germline V gene data show CDR1 as SGHRS and CDR2 as YFSETQ. The CDR3 spells CASRSGAGNLHEKLFF. The CDR3 nucleotides are TGCGCCAGTCGGAGCGGGGCAGGCAATCTGCATGAAAAACTGTTTTTT.

The rearrangement links TRBV5-1 to TRBJ1-4, with D unresolved. The V and J ends lost 5 bases and 7 bases respectively, with 12 bases between them. Germline lookup yields CDR1 SGHRS and CDR2 YFSETQ. The CDR3 runs 13 residues. CDR3 amino acids: CASRGSSAEKLFF. The CDR3, as DNA: TGCGCCAGCAGAGGCTCCAGCGCTGAAAAACTGTTTTTT.

The V call is TRBV5-1, the J call TRBJ2-1; TRBD2 matches 8 bases. Germline V gene data show CDR1 as SGHRS and CDR2 as YFSETQ. The V gene end was trimmed by 4 bases and the J gene end by 4 bases; junction bases not matched to a gene: 4. This CDR3 spans 14 amino acids. CDR3 sequence (DNA): TGCGCCAGCAGCGCGGGACTAGGGTACAATGAGCAGTTCTTC. Its translation: CASSAGLGYNEQFF.

The chain couples TRBV19 to TRBJ1-1; tentative D call: TRBD1 (5 bases). V was trimmed by 3 bases and J by 0 bases, leaving 8 bases between them. The CDR3 contains 14 residues. Germline assignment: CDR1 LNHDA and CDR2 SQIVND (reference sequence). The CDR3 spells CASSMAGLNTEAFF. DNA for the CDR3: TGTGCCAGTAGTATGGCAGGGTTGAACACTGAAGCTTTCTTT.

The chain has TRBV30 and TRBJ1-2; D call uncertain. The CDR3 covers 13 residues. Trimming took 0 bases from V and 8 from J, leaving 13 bases between them. Germline CDR1 is GTSNPN and CDR2 is SVGIG (reference sequence). The CDR3 loop is CAWSVKGGLGYTF. The CDR3 DNA sequence: TGTGCCTGGAGTGTAAAGGGCGGGTTAGGCTACACCTTC. Together with reference TRBV30 and TRBJ1-2, the CDR3 gives the full variable domain: SQTIHQWPATLVQPVGSPLSLECTVEGTSNPNLYWYRQAAGRGLQLLFYSVGIGQISSEVPQNLSASRPQDRQFILSSKKLLLSDSGFYLCAWSVKGGLGYTFGSGTRLTVV.

There are a few counts of this clone. The V gene is TRBV4-1, the J gene TRBJ1-4; unclear D gene. Trimming left V 7 bases short and J 4 bases short, with 13 bases between. CDR3 length equals 14 residues. Germline CDR1 reads MGHRA; CDR2 reads YSYEKL. The CDR3: CASTPDGINEKLFF. The CDR3 DNA is TGCGCCAGCACCCCTGACGGTATTAATGAAAAACTGTTTTTT.

This rearrangement joins TRBV7-2 to TRBJ2-7, with a weak D call TRBD1 (6 bases). CDR3 size: 15 residues. Germline V gives CDR1 SGHTA, CDR2 FQGNSA. V lost 0 bases to trimming and J lost 2 bases, with 11 bases between them. CDR3 sequence reads: CASSLAVGAPYEQYF. CDR3 nucleotide sequence: TGTGCCAGCAGCTTAGCGGTGGGGGCACCCTACGAGCAGTACTTC. Based on the CDR3 plus reference TRBV7-2 and TRBJ2-7, the full variable domain is GAGVSQSPSNKVTEKGKDVELRCDPISGHTALYWYRQSLGQGLEFLIYFQGNSAPDKSGLPSDRFSAERTGGSVSTLTIQRTQQEDSAVYLCASSLAVGAPYEQYFGPGTRLTVT.

The chain carries TRBV7-2 and TRBJ1-1; 9 nucleotides agree with TRBD1. Germline V lookup: CDR1 SGHTA, CDR2 FQGNSA. The CDR3 consists of 14 residues. The ends lost 5 bases at V and 3 bases at J; junction bases unmatched: 4. CDR3 coding DNA: TGTGCCAGCAGCGTCACAGGGGGCTACACTGAAGCTTTCTTT. This codes for CASSVTGGYTEAFF.

The V gene is TRBV30, the J gene TRBJ2-1, with 7 bases aligning to TRBD1. V shed 0 bases, J shed 8 bases, and the junction held 4 bases outside the gene matches. The CDR3 totals 13 residues. Germline-derived CDR1 and CDR2 are GTSNPN and SVGIG (reference sequence). The CDR3 loop reads CAWSVRQGHEQFF. CDR3 DNA: TGTGCCTGGAGTGTAAGACAGGGTCATGAGCAGTTCTTC.

The count of this clone is one. The chain combines TRBV7-2 with TRBJ2-7, with D perhaps matching TRBD1 (6 bases). This CDR3 contains 12 residues. CDR1 SGHTA and CDR2 FQGNSA come from the germline V gene. Trimming pared 5 bases from V and 3 bases from J, leaving 8 bases between. The CDR3: CASSQDSYEQYF. The DNA for the CDR3 is TGTGCCAGCAGCCAGGACAGCTACGAGCAGTACTTC.